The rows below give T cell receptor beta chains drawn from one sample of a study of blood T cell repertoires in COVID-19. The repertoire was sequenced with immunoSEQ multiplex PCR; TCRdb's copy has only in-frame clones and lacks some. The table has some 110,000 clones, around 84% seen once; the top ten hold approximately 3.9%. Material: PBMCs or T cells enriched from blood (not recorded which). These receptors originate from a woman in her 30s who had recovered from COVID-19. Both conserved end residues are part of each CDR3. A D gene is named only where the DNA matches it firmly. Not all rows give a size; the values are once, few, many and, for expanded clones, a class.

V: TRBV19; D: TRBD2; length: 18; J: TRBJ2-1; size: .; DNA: TGTGCCAGTAGTATGGGAGCGGGACTAGCGATCTCCTACAATGAGCAGTTCTTC; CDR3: CASSMGAGLAISYNEQFF
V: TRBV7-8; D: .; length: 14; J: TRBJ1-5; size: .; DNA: TGTGCCAGCAGAGCTCAAATTGGCAATCAGCCCCAGCATTTT; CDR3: CASRAQIGNQPQHF
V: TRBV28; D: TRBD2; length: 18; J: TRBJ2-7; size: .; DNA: TGTGCCAGCAGGCCCGGGAGGATGAGGAGGGTAAGCTCCTACGAGCAGTACTTC; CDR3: CASRPGRMRRVSSYEQYF
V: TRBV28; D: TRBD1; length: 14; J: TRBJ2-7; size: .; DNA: TGTGCCAGCAGTGACCGGGACAGGGTCTACGAGCAGTACTTC; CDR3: CASSDRDRVYEQYF
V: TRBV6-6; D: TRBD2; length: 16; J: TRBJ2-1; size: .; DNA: TGTGCCAGCAGTTCTCTAGCGGGAGTGAGCCACAATGAGCAGTTCTTC; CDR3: CASSSLAGVSHNEQFF
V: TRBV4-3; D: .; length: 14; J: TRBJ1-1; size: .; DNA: TGCGCCAGCACGGGAGGGCTAATGAACACTGAAGCTTTCTTT; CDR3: CASTGGLMNTEAFF
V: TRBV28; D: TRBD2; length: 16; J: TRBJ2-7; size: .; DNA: TGTGCCAGCAGTTTCCGAGGAGACGGGAGGGCCCACGAGCAGTACTTC; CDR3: CASSFRGDGRAHEQYF
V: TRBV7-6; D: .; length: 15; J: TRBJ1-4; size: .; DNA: TGTGCCAGCAGCCTTAACGTCGGGTCTAACGAAAAACTGTTTTTT; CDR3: CASSLNVGSNEKLFF
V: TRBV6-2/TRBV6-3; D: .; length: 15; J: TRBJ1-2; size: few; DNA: TGTGCCAGCAGCAGCTTCTACTCATCTAACTATGGCTACACCTTC; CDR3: CASSSFYSSNYGYTF
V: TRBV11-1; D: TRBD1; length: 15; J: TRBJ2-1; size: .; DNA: TGTGCCAGCAGCTTAGACAGGGGGCGATACAATGAGCAGTTCTTC; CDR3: CASSLDRGRYNEQFF
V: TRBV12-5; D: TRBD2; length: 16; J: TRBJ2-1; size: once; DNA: TGTGCTAGTGGTTTGGACGAGGCTAGCGGGGACAATGAGCAGTTCTTC; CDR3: CASGLDEASGDNEQFF
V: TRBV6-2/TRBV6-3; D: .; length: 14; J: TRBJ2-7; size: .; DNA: TGTGCCAGCAGTTACTCGGGGCTGTCCTACGAGCAGTACTTC; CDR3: CASSYSGLSYEQYF
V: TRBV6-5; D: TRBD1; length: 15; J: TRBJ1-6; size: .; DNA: TGTGCCAGCAGTTACGGGGACAGGGGTAATTCACCCCTCCACTTT; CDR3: CASSYGDRGNSPLHF
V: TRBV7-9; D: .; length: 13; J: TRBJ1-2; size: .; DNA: TGTGCCAGCAGCCTTGAGACAGGCTATGGCTACACCTTC; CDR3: CASSLETGYGYTF
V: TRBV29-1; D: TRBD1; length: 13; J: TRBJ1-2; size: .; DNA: TGCAGCGTAAGGACAGGGGGCAGCTATGGCTACACCTTC; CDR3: CSVRTGGSYGYTF
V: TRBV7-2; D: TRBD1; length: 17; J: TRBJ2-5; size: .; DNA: TGTGCCAGCAGCTTAATGCAGGGGGCGGTTGCCCAAGAGACCCAGTACTTC; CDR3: CASSLMQGAVAQETQYF
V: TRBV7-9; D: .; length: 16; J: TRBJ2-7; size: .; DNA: TGTGCCAGCAGCGAGGACAGCCCAAGGGCCGACTACGAGCAGTACTTC; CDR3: CASSEDSPRADYEQYF
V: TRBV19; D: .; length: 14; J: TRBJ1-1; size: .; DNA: TGTGCCAGTAGTAAAGTTGGGGCGAACACTGAAGCTTTCTTT; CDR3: CASSKVGANTEAFF
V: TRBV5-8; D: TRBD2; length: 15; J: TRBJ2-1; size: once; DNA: TGTGCCAGCAGCAGGAGCGGGAGGGATTACAATGAGCAGTTCTTC; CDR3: CASSRSGRDYNEQFF
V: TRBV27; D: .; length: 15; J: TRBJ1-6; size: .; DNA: TGTGCCAGCAGTTTCAGGGAACCCTATAATTCACCCCTCCACTTT; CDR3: CASSFREPYNSPLHF
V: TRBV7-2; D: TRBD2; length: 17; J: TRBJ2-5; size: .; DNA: TGTGCCAGCAGCCAGGGGGTGCTAGCGGGAGGGAAAGAGACCCAGTACTTC; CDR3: CASSQGVLAGGKETQYF
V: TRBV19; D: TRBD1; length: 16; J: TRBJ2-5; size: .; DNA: TGTGCCACCACATCCCCCAAGACAGGGGGAAGGGAGACCCAGTACTTC; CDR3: CATTSPKTGGRETQYF